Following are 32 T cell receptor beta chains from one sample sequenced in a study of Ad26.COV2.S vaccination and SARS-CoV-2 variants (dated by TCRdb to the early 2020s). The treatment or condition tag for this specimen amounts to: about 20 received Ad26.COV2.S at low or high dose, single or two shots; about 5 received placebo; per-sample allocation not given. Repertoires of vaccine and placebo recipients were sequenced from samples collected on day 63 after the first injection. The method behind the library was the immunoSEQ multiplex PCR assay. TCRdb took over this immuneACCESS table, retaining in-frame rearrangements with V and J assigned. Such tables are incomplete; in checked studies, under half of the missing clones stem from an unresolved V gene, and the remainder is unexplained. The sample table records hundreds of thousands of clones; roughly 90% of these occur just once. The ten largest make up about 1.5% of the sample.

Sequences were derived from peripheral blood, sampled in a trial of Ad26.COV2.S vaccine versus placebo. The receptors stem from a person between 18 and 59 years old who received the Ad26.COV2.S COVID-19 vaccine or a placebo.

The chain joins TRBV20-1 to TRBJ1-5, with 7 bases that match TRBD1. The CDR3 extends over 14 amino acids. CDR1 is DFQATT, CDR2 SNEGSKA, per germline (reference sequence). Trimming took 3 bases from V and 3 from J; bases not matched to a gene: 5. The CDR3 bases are TGCAGTGCTAGTCAGGGGGACAACAATCAGCCCCAGCATTTT. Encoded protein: CSASQGDNNQPQHF.

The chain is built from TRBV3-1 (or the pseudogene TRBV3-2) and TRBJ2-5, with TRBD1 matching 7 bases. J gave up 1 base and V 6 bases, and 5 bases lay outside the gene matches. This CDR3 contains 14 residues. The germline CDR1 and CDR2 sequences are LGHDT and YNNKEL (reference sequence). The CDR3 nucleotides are TGTGCCAGCAGTATCAGACAGGGCCAAGAGACCCAGTACTTC. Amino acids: CASSIRQGQETQYF.

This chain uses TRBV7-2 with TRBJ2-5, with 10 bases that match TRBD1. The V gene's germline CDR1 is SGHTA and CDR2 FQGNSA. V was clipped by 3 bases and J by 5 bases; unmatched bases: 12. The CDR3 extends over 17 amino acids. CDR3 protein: CASSFPETGTGDETQYF. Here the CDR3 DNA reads TGTGCCAGCAGCTTCCCGGAAACCGGGACAGGGGACGAGACCCAGTACTTC.

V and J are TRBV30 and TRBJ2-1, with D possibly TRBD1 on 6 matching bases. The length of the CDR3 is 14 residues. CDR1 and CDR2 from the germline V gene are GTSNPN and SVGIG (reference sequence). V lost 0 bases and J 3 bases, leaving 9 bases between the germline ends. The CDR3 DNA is TGTGCCTGGAGTGTACAGGACAGCTACAATGAGCAGTTCTTC. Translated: CAWSVQDSYNEQFF. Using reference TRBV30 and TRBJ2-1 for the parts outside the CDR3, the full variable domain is SQTIHQWPATLVQPVGSPLSLECTVEGTSNPNLYWYRQAAGRGLQLLFYSVGIGQISSEVPQNLSASRPQDRQFILSSKKLLLSDSGFYLCAWSVQDSYNEQFFGPGTRLTVL.

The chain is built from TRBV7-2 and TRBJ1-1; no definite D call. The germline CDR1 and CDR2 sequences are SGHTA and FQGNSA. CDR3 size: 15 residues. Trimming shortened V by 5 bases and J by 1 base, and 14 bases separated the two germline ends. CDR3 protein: CASSPAGSWNTEAFF. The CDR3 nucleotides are TGTGCCAGCAGCCCCGCGGGCAGTTGGAACACTGAAGCTTTCTTT.

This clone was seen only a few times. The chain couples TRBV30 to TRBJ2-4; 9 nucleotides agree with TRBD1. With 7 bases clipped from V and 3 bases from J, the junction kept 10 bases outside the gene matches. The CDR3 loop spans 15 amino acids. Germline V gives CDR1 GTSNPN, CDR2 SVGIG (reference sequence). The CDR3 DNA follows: TGTGCCTCCAGCCCCGGGACAGGGATCAAAAACATTCAGTACTTC. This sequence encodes CASSPGTGIKNIQYF.

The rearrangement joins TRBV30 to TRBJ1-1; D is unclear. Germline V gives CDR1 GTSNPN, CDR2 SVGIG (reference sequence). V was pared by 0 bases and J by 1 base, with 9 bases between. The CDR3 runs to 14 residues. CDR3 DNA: TGTGCCTGGAGTGTTGGCGGGAGGAACACTGAAGCTTTCTTT. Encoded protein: CAWSVGGRNTEAFF.

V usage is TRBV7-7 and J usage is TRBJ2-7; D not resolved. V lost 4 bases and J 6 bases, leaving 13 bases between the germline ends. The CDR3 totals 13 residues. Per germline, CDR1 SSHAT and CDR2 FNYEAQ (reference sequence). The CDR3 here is CASSSQTTGEQYF. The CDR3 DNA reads TGTGCCAGCAGCTCGCAAACTACGGGCGAGCAGTACTTC.

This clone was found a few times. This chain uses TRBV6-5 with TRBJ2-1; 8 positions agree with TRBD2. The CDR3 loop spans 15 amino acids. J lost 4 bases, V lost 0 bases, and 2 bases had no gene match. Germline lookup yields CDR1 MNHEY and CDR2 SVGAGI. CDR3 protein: CASSYSASGYNEQFF. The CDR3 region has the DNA TGTGCCAGCAGTTACTCGGCTAGCGGGTACAATGAGCAGTTCTTC.

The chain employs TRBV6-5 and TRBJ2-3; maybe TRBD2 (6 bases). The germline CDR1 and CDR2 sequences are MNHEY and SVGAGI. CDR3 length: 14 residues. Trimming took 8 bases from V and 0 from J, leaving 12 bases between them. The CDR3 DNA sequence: TGTGCCAGCTTAACGGGACTTAGCACAGATACGCAGTATTTT. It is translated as CASLTGLSTDTQYF.

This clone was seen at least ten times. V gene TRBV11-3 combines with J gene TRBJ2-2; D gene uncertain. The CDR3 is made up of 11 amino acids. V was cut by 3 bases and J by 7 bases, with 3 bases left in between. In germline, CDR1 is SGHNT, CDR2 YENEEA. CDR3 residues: CASSFGGELFF. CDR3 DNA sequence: TGTGCCAGCAGCTTCGGCGGGGAGCTGTTTTTT. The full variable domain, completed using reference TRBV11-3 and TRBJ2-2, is EAGVVQSPRYKIIEKKQPVAFWCNPISGHNTLYWYLQNLGQGPELLIRYENEEAVDDSQLPKDRFSAERLKGVDSTLKIQPAELGDSAVYLCASSFGGELFFGEGSRLTVL.

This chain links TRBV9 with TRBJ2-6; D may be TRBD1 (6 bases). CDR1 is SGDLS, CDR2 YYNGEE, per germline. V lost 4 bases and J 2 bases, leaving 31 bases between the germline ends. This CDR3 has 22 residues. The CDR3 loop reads CASSPHPGTRGPPGTGANVLTF. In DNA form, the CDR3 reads TGTGCCAGCAGCCCACACCCCGGGACAAGGGGCCCTCCAGGGACTGGGGCCAACGTCCTGACTTTC.

The CDR3 sequence: CASSLNAAGELFF. The CDR3 nucleotides read TGCGCCAGCAGCTTGAACGCCGCCGGGGAGCTGTTTTTT. The V gene is TRBV5-1, the J gene TRBJ2-2; no reliable D call. The CDR3 totals 13 residues. The germline V and J ends were trimmed by 1 base and 6 bases, with 7 bases remaining between them. CDR1 and CDR2 from the germline V gene are SGHRS and YFSETQ.

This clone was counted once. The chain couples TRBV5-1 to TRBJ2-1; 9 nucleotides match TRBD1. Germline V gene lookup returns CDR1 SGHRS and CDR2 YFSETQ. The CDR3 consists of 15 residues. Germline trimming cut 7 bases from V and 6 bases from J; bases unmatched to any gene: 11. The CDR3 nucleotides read TGCGCCAGCTATGGGGACAGGGCTTTGTTCAATGAGCAGTTCTTC. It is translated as CASYGDRALFNEQFF.

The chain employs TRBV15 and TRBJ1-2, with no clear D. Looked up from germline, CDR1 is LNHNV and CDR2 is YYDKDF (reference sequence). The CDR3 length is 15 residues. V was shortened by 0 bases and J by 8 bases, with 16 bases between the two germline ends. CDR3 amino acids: CATSRDKQTSGGYTF. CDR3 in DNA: TGTGCCACCAGCAGAGACAAACAGACTTCGGGCGGCTACACCTTC.

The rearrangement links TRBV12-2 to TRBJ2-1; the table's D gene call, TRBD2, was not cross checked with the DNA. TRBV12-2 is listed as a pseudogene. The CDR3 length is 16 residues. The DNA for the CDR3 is TGTGCAAGTCGCTTAGCTCTAGCTAGCGGGAGGGCGGAACAGTTCTTC. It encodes CASRLALASGRAEQFF.

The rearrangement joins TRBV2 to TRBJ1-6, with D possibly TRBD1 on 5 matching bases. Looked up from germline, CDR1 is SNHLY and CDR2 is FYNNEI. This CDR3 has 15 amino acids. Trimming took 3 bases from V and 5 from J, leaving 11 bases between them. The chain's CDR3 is CASSEYGGDNSPLHF. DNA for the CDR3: TGTGCCAGCAGTGAGTACGGGGGAGATAATTCACCCCTCCACTTT.

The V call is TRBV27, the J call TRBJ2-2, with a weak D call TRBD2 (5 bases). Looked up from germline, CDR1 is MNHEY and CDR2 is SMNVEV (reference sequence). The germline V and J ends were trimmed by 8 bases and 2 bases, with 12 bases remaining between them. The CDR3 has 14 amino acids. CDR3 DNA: TGTGCCAGCCGGAGGCTAGCAAACACCGGGGAGCTGTTTTTT. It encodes CASRRLANTGELFF.

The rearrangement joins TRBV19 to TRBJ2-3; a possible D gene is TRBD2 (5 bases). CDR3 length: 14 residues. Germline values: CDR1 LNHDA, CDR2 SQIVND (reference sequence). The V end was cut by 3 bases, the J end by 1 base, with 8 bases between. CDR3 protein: CASSIRGGTDTQYF. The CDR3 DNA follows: TGTGCCAGTAGTATCCGGGGTGGCACAGATACGCAGTATTTT.

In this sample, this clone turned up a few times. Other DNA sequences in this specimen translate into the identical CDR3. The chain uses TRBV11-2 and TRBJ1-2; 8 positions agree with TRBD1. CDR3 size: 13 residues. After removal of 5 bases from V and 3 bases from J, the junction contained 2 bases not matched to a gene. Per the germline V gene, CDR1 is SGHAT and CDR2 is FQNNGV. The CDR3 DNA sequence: TGTGCCAGCAGCCCGGGACAGGACTATGGCTACACCTTC. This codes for CASSPGQDYGYTF.

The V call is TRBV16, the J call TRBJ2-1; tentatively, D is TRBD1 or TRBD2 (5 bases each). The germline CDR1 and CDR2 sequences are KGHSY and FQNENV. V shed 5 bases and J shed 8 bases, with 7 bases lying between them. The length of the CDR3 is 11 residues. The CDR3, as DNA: TGTGCCAGCAGCGGGGGTGATGAGCAGTTCTTC. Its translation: CASSGGDEQFF.

CDR3 in amino acids: CASSFGLFTQYF. The CDR3 coding sequence is TGTGCCAGCAGTTTCGGACTGTTTACGCAGTATTTT. V and J are TRBV12-3 or TRBV12-4 and TRBJ2-3; perhaps TRBD2 as D (5 bases). The germline V and J ends were trimmed by 3 bases and 8 bases, with 9 bases remaining between them. The CDR3 is 12 amino acids.

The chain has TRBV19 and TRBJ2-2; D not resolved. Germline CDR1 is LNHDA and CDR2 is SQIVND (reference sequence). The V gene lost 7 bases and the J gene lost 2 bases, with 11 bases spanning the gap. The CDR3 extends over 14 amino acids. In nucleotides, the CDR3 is TGTGCCAGTAAGGAAACCTTAAACACCGGGGAGCTGTTTTTT. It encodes CASKETLNTGELFF.

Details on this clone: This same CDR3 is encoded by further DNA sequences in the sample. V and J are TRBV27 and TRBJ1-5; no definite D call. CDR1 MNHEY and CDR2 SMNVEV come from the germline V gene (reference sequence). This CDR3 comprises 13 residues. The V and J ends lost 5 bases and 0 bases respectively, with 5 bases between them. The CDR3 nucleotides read TGTGCCAGCAGTCGTTATAGCAATCAGCCCCAGCATTTT. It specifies CASSRYSNQPQHF.

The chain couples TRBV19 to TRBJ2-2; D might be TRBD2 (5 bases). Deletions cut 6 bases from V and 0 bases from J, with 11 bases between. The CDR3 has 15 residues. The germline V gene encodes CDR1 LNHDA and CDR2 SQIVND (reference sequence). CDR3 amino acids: CASRRETANTGELFF. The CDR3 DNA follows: TGTGCCAGTAGGAGGGAGACGGCGAACACCGGGGAGCTGTTTTTT.

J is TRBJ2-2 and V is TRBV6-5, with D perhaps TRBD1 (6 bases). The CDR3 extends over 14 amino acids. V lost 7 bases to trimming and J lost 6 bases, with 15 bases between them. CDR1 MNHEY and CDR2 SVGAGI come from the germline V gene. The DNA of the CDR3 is TGTGCCAGCAAACGACAGGTTTCCGCCGGGGAGCTGTTTTTT. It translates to CASKRQVSAGELFF.

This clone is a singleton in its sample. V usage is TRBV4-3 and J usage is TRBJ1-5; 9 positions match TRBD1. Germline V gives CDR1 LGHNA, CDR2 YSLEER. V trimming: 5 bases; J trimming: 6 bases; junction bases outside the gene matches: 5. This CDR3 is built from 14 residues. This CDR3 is CASSDGTGSQPQHF. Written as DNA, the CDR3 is TGCGCCAGCAGCGACGGGACAGGGAGTCAGCCCCAGCATTTT.

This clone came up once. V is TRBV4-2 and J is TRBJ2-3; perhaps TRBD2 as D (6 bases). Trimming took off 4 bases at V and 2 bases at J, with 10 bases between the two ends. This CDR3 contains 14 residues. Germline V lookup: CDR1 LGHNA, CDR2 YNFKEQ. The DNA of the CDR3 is TGTGCCAGCAGCCTTTCTAGCGTCACAGATACGCAGTATTTT. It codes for CASSLSSVTDTQYF.

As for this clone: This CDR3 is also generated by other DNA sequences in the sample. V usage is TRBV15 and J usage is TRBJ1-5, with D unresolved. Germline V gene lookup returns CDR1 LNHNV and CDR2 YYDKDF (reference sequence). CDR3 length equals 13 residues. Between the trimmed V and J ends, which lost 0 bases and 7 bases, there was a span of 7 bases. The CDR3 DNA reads TGTGCCACCAGCAGAGATCCCGGACAGCCCCAGCATTTT. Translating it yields CATSRDPGQPQHF.

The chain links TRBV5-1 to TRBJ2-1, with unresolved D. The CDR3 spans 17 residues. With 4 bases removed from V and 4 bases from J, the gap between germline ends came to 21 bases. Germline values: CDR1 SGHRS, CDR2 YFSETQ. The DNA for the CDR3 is TGCGCCAGCAGCCCCTATCTTAGTAGCCCTCCATACAATGAGCAGTTCTTC. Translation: CASSPYLSSPPYNEQFF.

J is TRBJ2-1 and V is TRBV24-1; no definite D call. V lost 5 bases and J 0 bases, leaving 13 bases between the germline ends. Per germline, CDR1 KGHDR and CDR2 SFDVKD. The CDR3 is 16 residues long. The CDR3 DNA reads TGTGCCACCAGTGGGGGTACTGCGAGCTCCTACAATGAGCAGTTCTTC. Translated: CATSGGTASSYNEQFF.

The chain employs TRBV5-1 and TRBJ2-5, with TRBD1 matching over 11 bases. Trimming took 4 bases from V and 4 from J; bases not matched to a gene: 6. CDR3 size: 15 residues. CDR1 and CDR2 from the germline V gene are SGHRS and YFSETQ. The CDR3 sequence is CASSGGQGVGETQYF. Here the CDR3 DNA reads TGCGCCAGCAGCGGGGGACAGGGGGTAGGAGAGACCCAGTACTTC.